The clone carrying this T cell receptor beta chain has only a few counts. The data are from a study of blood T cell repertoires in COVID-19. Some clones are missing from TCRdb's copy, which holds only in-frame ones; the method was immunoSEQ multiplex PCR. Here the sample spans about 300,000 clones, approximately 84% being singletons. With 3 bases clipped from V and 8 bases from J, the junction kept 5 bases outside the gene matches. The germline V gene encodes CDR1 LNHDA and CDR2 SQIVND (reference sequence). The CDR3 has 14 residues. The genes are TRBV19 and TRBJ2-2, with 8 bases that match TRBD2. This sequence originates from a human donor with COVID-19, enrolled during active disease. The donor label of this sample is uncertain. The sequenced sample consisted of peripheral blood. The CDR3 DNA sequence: TGTGCCAGTAGTATGGGACTAGTGACGGGGGAGCTGTTTTTT. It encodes CASSMGLVTGELFF.